This T cell receptor beta chain was captured in a study of T cells in Graves' hyperthyroidism and ophthalmopathy. Germline-derived CDR1 and CDR2 are SGHRS and YFSETQ. The CDR3 totals 12 residues. V lost 0 bases to trimming and J lost 6 bases, with 6 bases between them. RNA transcripts gave rise to amplified TCR beta CDR3 regions. Carried out on the TCR CDR3, a first-round RT-PCR used the HTBI primer set. One entry per CDR3 protein results from TCRdb running MiXCR on the multiplex PCR reads. The data hold over 300,000 distinct CDR3 sequences, with over 11% observed a single time. At least ten counts were recorded for this clonotype.

The receptor comes from a woman between 55 and 75 years old with Graves' hyperthyroidism. The chain carries TRBV5-1 and TRBJ1-2, with D uncertain. Sequenced sample: blood. CDR3 region: CASSLASHGYTF. The CDR3, as DNA: TGCGCCAGCAGCTTGGCCAGTCATGGCTACACCTTC.